This TCR beta chain is drawn from a study of T cell repertoires in cytomegalovirus infection. The overall study: Recently described HLA-C-restricted plus well-studied HLA-B-restricted CMV epitopes were used. Public TCR beta signatures marked donors with CMV infection and the matching HLA. Overall study results and limits: Dominant in the ex vivo response were TCR beta clonotypes restricted by HLA-C and specific for CMV. Accumulated public TCR beta family frequency recognized individuals carrying CMV together with the relevant HLA.

Comments on this clonotype: Antigen: not known.

Via MiXCR, TCRdb re-called the reads, giving one row per CDR3 protein. The data contain 450,000 to 650,000 distinct CDR3 sequences, roughly 42% of them singletons. Germline V gene sequence: CDR1 SGHAT, CDR2 FQDESV (reference sequence). Trimming took off 5 bases at V and 1 base at J, with 14 bases between the two ends. The CDR3 has 15 amino acids. The rearrangement uses TRBV11-1 and TRBJ2-5; the D is unclear. The TCR was taken from a human donor in good health (CMV status not recorded). Some clones in this sample may be carry-over from other donors' samples. The sequences come from cultured PBMCs, collected from culture after CMV antigen stimulation. The CDR3 bases are TGTGCCAGCAGCCGAACAGATTTGGGCCAAGAGACCCAGTACTTC. This translates into CASSRTDLGQETQYF. The full variable domain, its missing parts supplied by reference TRBV11-1 and TRBJ2-5, is EAEVAQSPRYKITEKSQAVAFWCDPISGHATLYWYRQILGQGPELLVQFQDESVVDDSQLPKDRFSAERLKGVDSTLKIQPAELGDSAMYLCASSRTDLGQETQYFGPGTRLLVL.